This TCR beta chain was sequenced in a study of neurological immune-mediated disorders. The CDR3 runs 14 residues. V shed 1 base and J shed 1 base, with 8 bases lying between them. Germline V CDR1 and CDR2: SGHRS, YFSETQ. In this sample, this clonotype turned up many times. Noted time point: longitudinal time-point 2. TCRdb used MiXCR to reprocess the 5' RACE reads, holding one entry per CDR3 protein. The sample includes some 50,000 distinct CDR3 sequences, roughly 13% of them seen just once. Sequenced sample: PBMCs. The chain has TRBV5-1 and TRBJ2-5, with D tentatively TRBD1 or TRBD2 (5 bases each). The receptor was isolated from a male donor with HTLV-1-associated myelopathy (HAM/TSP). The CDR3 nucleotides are TGCGCCAGCAGCTTGCAGGGACCCCAAGAGACCCAGTACTTC. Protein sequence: CASSLQGPQETQYF.